This TCR beta chain is drawn from a study of T cells in Graves' hyperthyroidism and ophthalmopathy. The CDR3 is made up of 13 amino acids. Germline assignment: CDR1 LGHDT and CDR2 YNNKEL (reference sequence). Trimming left V 3 bases short and J 9 bases short, with 13 bases between. This clonotype was counted at least ten times. What it recognizes is unknown. Study results and limitations: The blood repertoire included most of the expanded thyroid clonotypes above 0.001.

RNA transcripts yielded amplified TCR beta CDR3 regions. The HTBI set primed first-round TCR CDR3 RT-PCR. TCRdb reprocessed the multiplex PCR reads with MiXCR, giving one entry per CDR3 protein. Found here are 250,000 to 300,000 distinct CDR3 sequences, about an eighth of them singletons; the top ten hold roughly 8.2%. Stable Graves' hyperthyroidism denoted no ophthalmopathy progression over 18 months. Patients aged 18 to 65 had newly diagnosed hyperthyroidism lasting under 2 months. Lactation, pregnancy, other autoimmune disease or uncontrolled infection led to exclusion of patients. Sequencing used blood. The source of this sequence is a woman aged 40 to 50 with Graves' hyperthyroidism. This chain connects TRBV3-1 to TRBJ2-3, with D perhaps assigned TRBD1 or TRBD2 (5 bases each). In DNA form, the CDR3 reads TGTGCCAGCAGCCAGGGGGTCTCCAGGACGCAGTATTTT. Its protein is CASSQGVSRTQYF.